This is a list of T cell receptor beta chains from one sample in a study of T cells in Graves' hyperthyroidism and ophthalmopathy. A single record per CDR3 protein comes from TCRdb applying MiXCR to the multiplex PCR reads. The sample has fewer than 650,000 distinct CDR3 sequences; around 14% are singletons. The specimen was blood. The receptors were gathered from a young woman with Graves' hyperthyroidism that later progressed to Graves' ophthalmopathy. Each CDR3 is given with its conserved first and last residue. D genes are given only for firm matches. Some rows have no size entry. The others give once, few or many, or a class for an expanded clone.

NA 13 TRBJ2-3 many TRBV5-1 TGCGCCAGCAGCTTGACGACCACAGATACGCAGTATTTT CASSLTTTDTQYF
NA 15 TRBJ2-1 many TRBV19 TGTGCCAGTAGTAATGGACAGAGTCCCAACAATGAGCAGTTCTTC CASSNGQSPNNEQFF
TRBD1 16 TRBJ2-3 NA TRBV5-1 TGCGCCAGCAGCCTTATAGGACAGGGAACCACAGATACGCAGTATTTT CASSLIGQGTTDTQYF
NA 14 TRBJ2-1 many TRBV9 TGTGCCAGCAGCGTAGAATCAATCTACAATGAGCAGTTCTTC CASSVESIYNEQFF
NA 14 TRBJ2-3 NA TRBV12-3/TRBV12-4 TGTGCCAGCAGTCCGACTGGCCCATGGGGTACGCAGTATTTT CASSPTGPWGTQYF
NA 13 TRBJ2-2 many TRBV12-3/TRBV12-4 TGTGCCAGCAATCTTAGCGGCACCGGGGAGCTGTTTTTT CASNLSGTGELFF
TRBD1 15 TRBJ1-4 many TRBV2 TGTGCCAGCGGACCCGGACAGGGAAGGAATGAAAAACTGTTTTTT CASGPGQGRNEKLFF
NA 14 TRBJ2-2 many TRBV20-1 TGCAGTGCTAGAGAGGCGGGATTCACCGGGGAGCTGTTTTTT CSAREAGFTGELFF
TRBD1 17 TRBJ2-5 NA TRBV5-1 TGCGCCAGCAGCTTGGCTTACACAGGGGGCGGAGAGGAGACCCAGTACTTC CASSLAYTGGGEETQYF
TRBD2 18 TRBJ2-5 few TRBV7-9 TGTGCCAGCAATCCCCCAAACGGACTAGCGGGGTATCAAGAGACCCAGTACTTC CASNPPNGLAGYQETQYF
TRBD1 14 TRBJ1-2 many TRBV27 TGTGCCAGCAGGCGGGGACAGGGGACCTATGGCTACACCTTC CASRRGQGTYGYTF
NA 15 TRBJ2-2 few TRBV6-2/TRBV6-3 TGTGCCAGCAGTTACAGGGTTGTATACACCGGGGAGCTGTTTTTT CASSYRVVYTGELFF
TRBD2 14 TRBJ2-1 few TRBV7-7 TGTGCTAGCAAACTTGGAGCGGGAGCCAATGAGCAGTTCTTC CASKLGAGANEQFF
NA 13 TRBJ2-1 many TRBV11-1 TGTGCCAGCTGGGCGGGAAACTACAATGAGCAGTTCTTC CASWAGNYNEQFF
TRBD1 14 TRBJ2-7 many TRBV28 TGTGCCAGCAGTCCCCTGGACAGGTTACACGAGCAGTACTTC CASSPLDRLHEQYF
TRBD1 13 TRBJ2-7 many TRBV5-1 TGCGCCAGCGCTCCGGACAGGACCTACGAGCAGTACTTC CASAPDRTYEQYF
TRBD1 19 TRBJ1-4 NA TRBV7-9 TGTGCCAGCAGCTTGGGTCGATTTGGACAGGGAAGAAGGAGTGAAAAACTGTTTTTT CASSLGRFGQGRRSEKLFF
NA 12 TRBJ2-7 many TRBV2 TGTGCCAGCAGTAGGGACTCCGACGAGCAGTACTTC CASSRDSDEQYF
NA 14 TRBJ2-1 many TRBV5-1 TGCGCCAGCAGCTTTACCGGGACGAACAATGAGCAGTTCTTC CASSFTGTNNEQFF
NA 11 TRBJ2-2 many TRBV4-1 TGCGCCAGCAGCTACAGGGGGGAGCTGTTTTTT CASSYRGELFF
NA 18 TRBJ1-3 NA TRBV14 TGTGCCAGCAGCCAAGAGGGGCCATGGACAGAGACTGGAAACACCATATATTTT CASSQEGPWTETGNTIYF
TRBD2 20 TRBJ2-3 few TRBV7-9 TGTGCCAGCAGCCCCACTCCTAGCGGGAGGTCTCTTAGGGCCACAGATACGCAGTATTTT CASSPTPSGRSLRATDTQYF
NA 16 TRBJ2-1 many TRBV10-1 TGCGCCAGCAGTGAGGGCAGGGGGGGCTCCTACAATGAGCAGTTCTTC CASSEGRGGSYNEQFF
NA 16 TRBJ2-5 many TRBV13 TGTGCCAGCAGCTTTGTGTCCACACCGGCCGTGGAGACCCAGTACTTC CASSFVSTPAVETQYF
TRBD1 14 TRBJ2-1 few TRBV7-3 TGTGCCAGCAGCTCTCGACAGGGGAGAAATGAGCAGTTCTTC CASSSRQGRNEQFF
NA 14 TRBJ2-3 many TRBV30 TGTGCCTTACTACCGGGAAAGTACACAGATACGCAGTATTTT CALLPGKYTDTQYF
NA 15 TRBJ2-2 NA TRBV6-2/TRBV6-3 TGTGCCAGCATTCCCGACGGAATCAACACCGGGGAGCTGTTTTTT CASIPDGINTGELFF
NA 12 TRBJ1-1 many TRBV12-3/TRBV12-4 TGTGCCAGCAGCCTCATGAACACTGAAGCTTTCTTT CASSLMNTEAFF
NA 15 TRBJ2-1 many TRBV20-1 TGCAGTGCTAGAGATCTGGGGTACCCTCAAAATGAGCAGTTCTTC CSARDLGYPQNEQFF
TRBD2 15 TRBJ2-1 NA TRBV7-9 TGTGCCAGCAGCTTAATCGCGGGAGGCCTCAATGAGCAGTTCTTC CASSLIAGGLNEQFF
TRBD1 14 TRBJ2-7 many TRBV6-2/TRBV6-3 TGTGCCAGCAGTTTCCAGGGGGAATTGAGCGAGCAGTACTTC CASSFQGELSEQYF
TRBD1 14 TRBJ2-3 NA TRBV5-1 TGCGCCAGCAGCCCGGCGACAGGGGTGGATACGCAGTATTTT CASSPATGVDTQYF
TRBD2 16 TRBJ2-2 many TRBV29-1 TGCAGCGTGCCCGCTAGCGGGAGGGCCAACACCGGGGAGCTGTTTTTT CSVPASGRANTGELFF
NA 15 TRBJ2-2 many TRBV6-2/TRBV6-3 TGTGCCAGCAGTACGGGACTCCCCGGCCGAACAGAGCTGTTTTTT CASSTGLPGRTELFF
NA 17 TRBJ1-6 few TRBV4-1 TGCGCCAGCAGCCAAGATGCCGCAGGCGAGTTATATTCACCCCTCCACTTT CASSQDAAGELYSPLHF
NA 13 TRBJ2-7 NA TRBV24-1 TGTGCCACCTATAGACAGGACGATAACGAGCAGTACTTC CATYRQDDNEQYF
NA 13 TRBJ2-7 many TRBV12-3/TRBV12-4 TGTGCCAGCAGTCTCCGGCTCGGCTCAGAGCAGTACTTC CASSLRLGSEQYF
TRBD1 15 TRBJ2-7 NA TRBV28 TGTGTCAGCAGTCCTCGGGACAGGGCATACAGTGAGCAGTACTTC CVSSPRDRAYSEQYF
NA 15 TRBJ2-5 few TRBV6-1 TGTGCCAGCAGCCAATCCCCAGGGTTGCGCGAGACCCAGTACTTC CASSQSPGLRETQYF
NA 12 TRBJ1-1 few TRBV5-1 TGCGCCAGCCGGGGGCAGGGAACTGAAGCTTTCTTT CASRGQGTEAFF
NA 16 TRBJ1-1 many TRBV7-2 TGTGCCAGCAGCTTAGGCCAAGCCATAGGGAAAGAGGAAGCTTTCTTT CASSLGQAIGKEEAFF
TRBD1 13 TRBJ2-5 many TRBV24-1 TGTGCCACCAGGGACAGGGGTCAAGGGACCCAGTACTTC CATRDRGQGTQYF
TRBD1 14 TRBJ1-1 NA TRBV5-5 TGCGCCAGCAGCTTAGGACAGGTCGTCACTGAAGCTTTCTTT CASSLGQVVTEAFF
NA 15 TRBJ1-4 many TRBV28 TGTGCCAGCAGTTCGACAGCAGCAACTAATGAAAAACTGTTTTTT CASSSTAATNEKLFF
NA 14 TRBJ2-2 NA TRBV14 TGTGCCAGCAGCCCGAGGTATAACACCGGGGAGCTGTTTTTT CASSPRYNTGELFF
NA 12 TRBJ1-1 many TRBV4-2 TGTGCCAGCAGCCAAGTGGGGGACACGGCTTTCTTT CASSQVGDTAFF